The present entry profiles one TCR beta chain with its context. Its antigen is as yet unknown. The germline gives CDR1 PRHDT, CDR2 FYEKMQ (reference sequence). Trimming took off 6 bases at V and 0 bases at J, with 15 bases between the two ends. CDR3 length equals 16 residues. Produced via immunoSEQ multiplex PCR; TCRdb's table is partial and in-frame only. The sample holds about 410,000 clones, around 92% seen once. This sample is part of a study of Ad26.COV2.S vaccination and SARS-CoV-2 variants. About the research overall: Enrollment placed the donor in the COV1001 Ad26.COV2.S trial arm. Donor got 5x10^10 or 1x10^11 viral particles of Ad26.COV2.S. Study-wide results and limits: The breadth of spike-specific CD8+ and CD4+ T cell responses after vaccination was reportedly substantial. Recipients of either vaccine or placebo displayed similar breadth of non-spike TCRs.

Described treatment: about 20 received Ad26.COV2.S at low or high dose, single or two shots; about five received placebo; per-sample allocation not given. Collection of samples fell on day 63 after the first vaccine or placebo injection. The source is a person between 18 and 65 years old who received the Ad26.COV2.S COVID-19 vaccine or a placebo. The chain employs TRBV13 and TRBJ2-1, with D unresolved. This specimen consisted of peripheral blood, obtained in a trial of Ad26.COV2.S vaccine versus placebo. The CDR3 protein is CASSPTLESSYNEQFF. CDR3 nucleotides: TGTGCCAGCAGTCCAACCTTGGAGAGCTCCTACAATGAGCAGTTCTTC.